This T cell receptor (beta chain) emerged from a study of cytomegalovirus exposure and HLA in healthy donors. General study points: Upon later analysis, TCR association rates were observed to vary by HLA locus, being highest for DRB1 and lowest for HLA-C. Highly shared sequence variants in one cluster were likely a sequencing artifact. Cytomegalovirus status was reportedly diagnosed by the classifier with high sensitivity and specificity.

It was with 60 Vbeta and 13 Jbeta primers that the PCR ran. Measured with immunoSEQ multiplex PCR; TCRdb has only the in-frame clones, and not every one. The sample lists 85,000 to 100,000 clones; around 79% were seen once. This clone was seen only once. Antigen unknown. The sequenced sample consisted of PBMCs. The sequence was obtained from a woman aged 35 to 49 in good health and CMV-seronegative.

CDR3 sequence: CASATGGSGNTIYF. The CDR3 nucleotides read TGTGCCAGCGCTACCGGGGGCTCTGGAAACACCATATATTTT. The chain couples TRBV2 to TRBJ1-3, with a weak D call TRBD1 (5 bases). The CDR3 has 14 amino acids. Germline V gives CDR1 SNHLY, CDR2 FYNNEI. Trimming removed 8 bases from V and 0 bases from J, with 11 bases in between.